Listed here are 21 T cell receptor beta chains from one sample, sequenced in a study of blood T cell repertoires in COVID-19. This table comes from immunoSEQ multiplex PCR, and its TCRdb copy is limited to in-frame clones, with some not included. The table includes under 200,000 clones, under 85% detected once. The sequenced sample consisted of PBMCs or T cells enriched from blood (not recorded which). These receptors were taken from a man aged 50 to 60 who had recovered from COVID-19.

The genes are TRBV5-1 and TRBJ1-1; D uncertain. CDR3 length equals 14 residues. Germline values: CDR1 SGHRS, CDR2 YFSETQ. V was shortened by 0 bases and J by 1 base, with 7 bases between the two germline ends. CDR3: CASSLGRGNTEAFF. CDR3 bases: TGCGCCAGCAGCTTGGGCAGAGGGAACACTGAAGCTTTCTTT.

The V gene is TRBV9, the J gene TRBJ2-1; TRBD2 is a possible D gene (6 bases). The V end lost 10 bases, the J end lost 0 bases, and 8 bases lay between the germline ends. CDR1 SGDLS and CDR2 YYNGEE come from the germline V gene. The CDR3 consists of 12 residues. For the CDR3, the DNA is TGTGCCGGCGGGGCCTCCTACAATGAGCAGTTCTTC. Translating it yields CAGGASYNEQFF.

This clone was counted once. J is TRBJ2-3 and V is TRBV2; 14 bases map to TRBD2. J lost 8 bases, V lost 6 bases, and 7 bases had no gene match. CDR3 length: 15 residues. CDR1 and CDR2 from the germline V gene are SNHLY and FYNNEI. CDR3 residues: CASSVKTSGGGTQYF. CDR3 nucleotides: TGTGCCAGCAGCGTTAAGACTAGCGGGGGGGGTACGCAGTATTTT.

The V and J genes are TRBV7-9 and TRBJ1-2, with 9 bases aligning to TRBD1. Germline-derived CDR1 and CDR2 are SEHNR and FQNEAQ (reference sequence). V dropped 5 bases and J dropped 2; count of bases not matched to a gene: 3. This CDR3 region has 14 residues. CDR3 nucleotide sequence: TGTGCCAGCAGCATTGACAGGGGGAACTATGGCTACACCTTC. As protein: CASSIDRGNYGYTF.

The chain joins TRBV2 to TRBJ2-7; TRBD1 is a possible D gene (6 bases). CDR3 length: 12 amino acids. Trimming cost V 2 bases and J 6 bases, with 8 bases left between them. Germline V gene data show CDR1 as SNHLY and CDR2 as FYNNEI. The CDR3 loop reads CASSEWGLEQYF. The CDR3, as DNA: TGTGCCAGCAGTGAATGGGGGCTCGAGCAGTACTTC.

The CDR3 region has the DNA TGTGCCAGCGTTATTCAGGGCCTTGGCAATGAGCAGTTCTTC. Its protein product is CASVIQGLGNEQFF. The chain joins TRBV6-5 to TRBJ2-1; possibly TRBD1 for D (5 bases). CDR3 length equals 14 residues. The V end was cut by 8 bases, the J end by 6 bases, with 17 bases between. Germline values: CDR1 MNHEY, CDR2 SVGAGI.

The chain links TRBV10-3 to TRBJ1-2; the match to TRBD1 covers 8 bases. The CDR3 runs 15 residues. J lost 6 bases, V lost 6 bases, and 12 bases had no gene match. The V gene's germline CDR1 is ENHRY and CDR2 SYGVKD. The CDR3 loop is CAIRLTQGVENGYTF. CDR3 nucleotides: TGTGCCATCAGGCTAACACAGGGGGTAGAAAATGGCTACACCTTC.

CDR3 DNA sequence: TGTGCCAGTAGTATAGCTCGGCAACGGGGATATGGCTACACCTTC. Encoded protein: CASSIARQRGYGYTF. The chain couples TRBV19 to TRBJ1-2; the D is unclear. The ends were cut back, 1 base at V and 5 bases at J, with 14 bases in the middle. The CDR3 totals 15 residues. Germline V gives CDR1 LNHDA, CDR2 SQIVND (reference sequence).

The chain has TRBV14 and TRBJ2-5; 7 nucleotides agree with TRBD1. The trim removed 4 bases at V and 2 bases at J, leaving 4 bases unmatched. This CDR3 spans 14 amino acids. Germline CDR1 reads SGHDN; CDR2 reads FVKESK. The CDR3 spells CASSRLGQQETQYF. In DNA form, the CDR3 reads TGTGCCAGCAGCCGACTGGGACAGCAAGAGACCCAGTACTTC. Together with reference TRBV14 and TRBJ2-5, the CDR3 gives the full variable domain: EAGVTQFPSHSVIEKGQTVTLRCDPISGHDNLYWYRRVMGKEIKFLLHFVKESKQDESGMPNNRFLAERTGGTYSTLKVQPAELEDSGVYFCASSRLGQQETQYFGPGTRLLVL.

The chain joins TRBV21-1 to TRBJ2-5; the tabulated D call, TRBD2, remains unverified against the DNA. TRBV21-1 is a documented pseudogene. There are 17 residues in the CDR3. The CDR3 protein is CASSPWTHKEGQETQYF. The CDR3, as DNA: TGTGCCAGCAGTCCTTGGACTCATAAAGAAGGGCAAGAGACCCAGTACTTC.

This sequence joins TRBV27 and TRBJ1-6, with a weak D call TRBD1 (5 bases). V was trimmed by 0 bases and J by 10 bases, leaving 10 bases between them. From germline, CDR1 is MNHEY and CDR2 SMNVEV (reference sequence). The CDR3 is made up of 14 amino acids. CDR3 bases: TGTGCCAGCAGTTTATCAGCAGGACAATCACCCCTCCACTTT. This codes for CASSLSAGQSPLHF.

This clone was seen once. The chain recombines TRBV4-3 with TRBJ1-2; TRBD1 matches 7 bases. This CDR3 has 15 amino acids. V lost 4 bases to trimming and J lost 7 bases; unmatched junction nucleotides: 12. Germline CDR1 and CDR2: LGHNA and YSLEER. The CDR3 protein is CASSRVGGNRGGYTF. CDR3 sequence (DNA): TGCGCCAGCAGCCGCGTTGGGGGAAACAGGGGTGGCTACACCTTC.

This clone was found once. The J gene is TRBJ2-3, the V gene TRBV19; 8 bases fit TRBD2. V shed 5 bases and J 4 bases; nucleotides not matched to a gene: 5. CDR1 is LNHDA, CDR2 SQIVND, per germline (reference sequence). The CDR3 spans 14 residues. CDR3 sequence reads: CASSPRAGADTQYF. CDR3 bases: TGTGCCAGTAGTCCACGAGCGGGGGCAGATACGCAGTATTTT.

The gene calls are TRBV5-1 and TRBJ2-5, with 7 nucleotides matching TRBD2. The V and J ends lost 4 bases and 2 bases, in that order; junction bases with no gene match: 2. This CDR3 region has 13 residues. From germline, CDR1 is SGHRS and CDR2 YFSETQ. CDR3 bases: TGCGCCAGCAGCCTTAGCGGGCAAGAGACCCAGTACTTC. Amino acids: CASSLSGQETQYF. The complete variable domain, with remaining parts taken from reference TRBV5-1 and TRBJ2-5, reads KAGVTQTPRYLIKTRGQQVTLSCSPISGHRSVSWYQQTPGQGLQFLFEYFSETQRNKGNFPGRFSGRQFSNSRSEMNVSTLELGDSALYLCASSLSGQETQYFGPGTRLLVL.

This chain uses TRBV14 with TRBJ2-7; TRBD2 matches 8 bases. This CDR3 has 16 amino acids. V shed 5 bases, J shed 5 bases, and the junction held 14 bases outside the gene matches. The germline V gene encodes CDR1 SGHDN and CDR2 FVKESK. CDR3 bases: TGTGCCAGCAGCGGGGGTTTGCGGGGGGCCAGGCACGAGCAGTACTTC. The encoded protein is CASSGGLRGARHEQYF.

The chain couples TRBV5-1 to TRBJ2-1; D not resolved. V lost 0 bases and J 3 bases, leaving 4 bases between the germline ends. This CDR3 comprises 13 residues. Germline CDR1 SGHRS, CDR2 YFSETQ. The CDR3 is CASSLVSYNEQFF. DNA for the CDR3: TGCGCCAGCAGCTTGGTCAGCTACAATGAGCAGTTCTTC.

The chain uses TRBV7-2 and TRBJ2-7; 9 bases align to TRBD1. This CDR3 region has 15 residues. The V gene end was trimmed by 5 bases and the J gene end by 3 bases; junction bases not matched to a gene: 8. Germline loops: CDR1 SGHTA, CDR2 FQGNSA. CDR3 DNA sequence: TGTGCCAGCAGCCCTGTCCCGGGACAGGGCTACGAGCAGTACTTC. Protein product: CASSPVPGQGYEQYF.

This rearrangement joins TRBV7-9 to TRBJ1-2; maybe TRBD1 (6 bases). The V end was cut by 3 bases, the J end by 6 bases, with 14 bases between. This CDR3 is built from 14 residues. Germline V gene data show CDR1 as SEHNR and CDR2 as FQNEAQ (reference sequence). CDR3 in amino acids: CASSLTGVTDGYTF. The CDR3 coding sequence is TGTGCCAGCAGCTTGACAGGAGTAACAGATGGCTACACCTTC.

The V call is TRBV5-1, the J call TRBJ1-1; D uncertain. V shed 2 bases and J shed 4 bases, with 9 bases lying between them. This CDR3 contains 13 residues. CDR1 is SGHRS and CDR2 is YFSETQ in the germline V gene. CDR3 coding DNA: TGCGCCAGCAGCTTTAGGGAGAGCACTGAAGCTTTCTTT. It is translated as CASSFRESTEAFF.

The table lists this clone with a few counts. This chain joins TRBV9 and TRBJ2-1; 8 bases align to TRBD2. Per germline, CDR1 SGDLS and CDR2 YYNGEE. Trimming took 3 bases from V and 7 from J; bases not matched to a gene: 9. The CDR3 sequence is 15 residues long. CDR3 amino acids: CASSGGGPRGNEQFF. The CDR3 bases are TGTGCCAGCAGCGGCGGGGGGCCGCGCGGGAATGAGCAGTTCTTC.

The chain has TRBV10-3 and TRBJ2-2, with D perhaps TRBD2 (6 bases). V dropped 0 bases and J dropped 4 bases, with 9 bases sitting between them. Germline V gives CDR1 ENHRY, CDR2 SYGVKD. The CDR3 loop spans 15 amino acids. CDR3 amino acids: CAISESGTPTGELFF. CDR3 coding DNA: TGTGCCATCAGTGAGTCCGGGACTCCCACCGGGGAGCTGTTTTTT.